This TCR beta chain came from a study of T-cell memory formation after mild COVID-19. V lost 5 bases and J 4 bases, leaving 9 bases between the germline ends. This CDR3 region has 12 residues. Germline assignment: CDR1 SGHRS and CDR2 YFSETQ. Constant-segment-primed 5'RACE gave TCR alpha and TCR beta cDNA libraries with sample barcodes and UMIs. TCRdb independently ran MiXCR on the 5' RACE reads; one entry per CDR3 protein. The sample has 470,000 or so distinct CDR3 sequences; more than 20% are singletons. As regards this clonotype: The target antigen is unknown.

General observations from the study: Pre-infection memory contained some responding clones, which suggested that cross-reactive memory had joined.

Sequenced sample: PBMCs or a T cell subset sorted from them (not recorded which). This clonotype was obtained from an adult woman who had mild COVID-19 (a few samples of this study predate the infection). Cell type and time point are not known. The chain has TRBV5-1 and TRBJ2-5; D is perhaps TRBD2 (5 bases). This chain's CDR3 is CASREEGETQYF. Written as DNA, the CDR3 is TGCGCCAGCAGGGAAGAGGGAGAGACCCAGTACTTC.